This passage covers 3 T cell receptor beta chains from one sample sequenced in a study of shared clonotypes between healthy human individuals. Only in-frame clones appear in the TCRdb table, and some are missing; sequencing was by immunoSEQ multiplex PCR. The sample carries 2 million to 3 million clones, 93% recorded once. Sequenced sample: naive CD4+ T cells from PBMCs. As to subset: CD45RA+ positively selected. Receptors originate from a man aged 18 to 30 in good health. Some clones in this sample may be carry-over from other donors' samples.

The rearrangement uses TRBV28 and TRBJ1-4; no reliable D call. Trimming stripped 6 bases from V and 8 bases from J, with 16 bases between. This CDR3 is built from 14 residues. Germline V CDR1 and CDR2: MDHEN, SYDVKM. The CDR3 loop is CASSITNNGEKLFF. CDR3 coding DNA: TGTGCCAGCAGCATCACCAATAATGGGGAAAAACTGTTTTTT.

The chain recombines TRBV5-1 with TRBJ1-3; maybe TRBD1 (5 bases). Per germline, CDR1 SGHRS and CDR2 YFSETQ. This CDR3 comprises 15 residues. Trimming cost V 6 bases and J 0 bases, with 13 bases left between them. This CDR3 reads CASTRDADSGNTIYF. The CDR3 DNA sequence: TGCGCCAGCACCCGGGACGCCGACTCTGGAAACACCATATATTTT.

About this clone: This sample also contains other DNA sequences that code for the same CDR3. CDR3 protein: CASSRGTENTEAFF. As DNA, the CDR3 is TGCGCCAGCAGCAGAGGGACAGAGAACACTGAAGCTTTCTTT. The chain uses TRBV5-1 and TRBJ1-1; the match to TRBD1 covers 7 bases. J lost 1 base, V lost 4 bases, and 4 bases had no gene match. The CDR3 sequence is 14 residues long. CDR1 is SGHRS, CDR2 YFSETQ, per germline.